One sample yielded the 8 T cell receptor beta chains listed below, sequenced in a study of blood T cell repertoires in COVID-19. Produced via immunoSEQ multiplex PCR; TCRdb's table is partial and in-frame only. The table lists over 60,000 clones, 65% to 85% of them singletons. The sample taken for sequencing was peripheral blood. The receptors were gathered from a man aged 55 to 70 with COVID-19, enrolled during active disease.

The chain combines TRBV10-3 with TRBJ1-5; D remains ambiguous. The length of the CDR3 is 15 residues. Trimming shortened V by 6 bases and J by 1 base, and 13 bases separated the two germline ends. Germline V CDR1 and CDR2: ENHRY, SYGVKD. This CDR3 is CAIRASGESNQPQHF. CDR3 DNA sequence: TGTGCCATCAGGGCTTCTGGGGAGAGCAATCAGCCCCAGCATTTT.

J is TRBJ1-5 and V is TRBV4-2, with D possibly TRBD1 on 5 matching bases. The CDR3 loop spans 15 amino acids. Trimming took 0 bases from V and 2 from J, leaving 8 bases between them. Germline V gene sequence: CDR1 LGHNA, CDR2 YNFKEQ. The CDR3 sequence: CASSQDRVGNQPQHF. As DNA, the CDR3 is TGTGCCAGCAGCCAAGACAGGGTGGGCAATCAGCCCCAGCATTTT.

In its sample, this clone was seen a few times. In DNA form, the CDR3 reads TGTGCCTGGAGTGTACAGGTACTATCCGGGGAGCTGTTTTTT. Translation: CAWSVQVLSGELFF. V is TRBV30 and J is TRBJ2-2, with D tentatively TRBD1 (5 bases). The V and J ends lost 0 bases and 6 bases respectively, with 11 bases between them. CDR1 and CDR2 from the germline V gene are GTSNPN and SVGIG (reference sequence). The CDR3 has 14 amino acids.

The chain has TRBV29-1 and TRBJ2-3, with a possible D match to TRBD2 (6 bases). The CDR3 totals 13 residues. Germline-derived CDR1 and CDR2 are SQVTM and ANQGSEA. Between the trimmed V and J ends, which lost 2 bases and 3 bases, there was a span of 9 bases. In nucleotides, the CDR3 is TGCAGCGTTGAAACGGGAGTTACAGATACGCAGTATTTT. Translating gives CSVETGVTDTQYF.

V is TRBV18 and J is TRBJ2-7; TRBD2 aligns across 14 bases. The germline V gene has CDR1 KGHSH and CDR2 LQKENI. This CDR3 contains 15 residues. Unmatched junction bases numbered 1, after V lost 3 bases and J lost 3 bases. CDR3 bases: TGTGCCAGCTCACCGGGACTAGCGGGAGACTACGAGCAGTACTTC. Amino acid sequence: CASSPGLAGDYEQYF.

The chain joins TRBV30 to TRBJ2-1, with 13 bases that match TRBD2. The V gene end was trimmed by 5 bases and the J gene end by 6 bases; junction bases not matched to a gene: 1. This CDR3 region has 13 residues. The germline CDR1 and CDR2 sequences are GTSNPN and SVGIG (reference sequence). The CDR3 DNA reads TGTGCCTGGGGACTAGCGGGAGCCAATGAGCAGTTCTTC. This sequence encodes CAWGLAGANEQFF.

The chain carries TRBV28 and TRBJ1-3; 8 bases agree with TRBD1. Unmatched junction bases numbered 10, after V lost 4 bases and J lost 5 bases. Per the germline V gene, CDR1 is MDHEN and CDR2 is SYDVKM. There are 16 residues in the CDR3. CDR3 in DNA: TGTGCCAGCAGTTCTGGGCCCCAGGGGGCTCGAAACACCATATATTTT. As protein: CASSSGPQGARNTIYF.

CDR3 loop: CASSEGGRMGETQYF. For the CDR3, the DNA is TGTGCCAGCAGTGAAGGGGGGCGCATGGGAGAGACCCAGTACTTC. The chain has TRBV6-1 and TRBJ2-5, with D perhaps TRBD1 (6 bases). Germline CDR1 and CDR2: MNHNS and SASEGT. Trimming left V 1 base short and J 4 bases short, with 13 bases between. The CDR3 contains 15 residues.